Reported below is one TCR beta chain. Its antigen is unidentified. These data belong to a study of OX40 agonist ivuxolimab in advanced cancers. On the study more broadly: Patients received the agonistic anti-OX40 (CD134) antibody ivuxolimab. Three patients responded partially, comprising one with hepatocellular carcinoma and two with cutaneous melanoma. Findings of the study overall: Circulating CD4+ and CD8+ T cells showed clonal expansion by week 6 at 0.1 to 3.0 mg/kg.

Sequencing used immunoSEQ multiplex PCR; TCRdb keeps in-frame clones, though not all of them. Among around 25,000 clones, around 89% were seen once, and the ten largest hold about 33%. This receptor was obtained from an adult with an advanced solid tumor such as melanoma, head and neck, liver or kidney cancer. The specimen was CD4+ or CD8+ T cells sorted from blood, collected in a trial of the OX40 agonist ivuxolimab.

The CDR3 reads CASSPPGSSYNEQFF. The CDR3 DNA reads as TGTGCCAGCTCACCACCCGGGAGCTCCTACAATGAGCAGTTCTTC. The genes are TRBV18 and TRBJ2-1; D is possibly TRBD2 (6 bases). The germline V gene has CDR1 KGHSH and CDR2 LQKENI. Trimming pared 0 bases from V and 0 bases from J, leaving 6 bases between. This CDR3 has 15 residues.